This TCR beta chain was identified during a study of blood T cells in healthy people across ages. The wider study: Through template switching, about one barcoded beta molecule was captured per two T cells, as measured in model experiments.

The donors, healthy Caucasians from Russia, were aged roughly 6 to 90. Germline CDR1 is MDHEN and CDR2 is SYDVKM. Trimming took 7 bases from V and 1 from J, leaving 14 bases between them. The CDR3 has 15 amino acids. The use of a sample-barcoded 5' primer and a J-beta primer mix characterized a second PCR of roughly 7 to 12 cycles. A template-switch adaptor containing 12 random nucleotides labeled each cDNA molecule. TCRdb recomputed calls from the 5' RACE reads with MiXCR, one row per CDR3 protein. The sample lists about 1.5 million distinct CDR3 sequences; approximately 39% were seen once. V usage is TRBV28 and J usage is TRBJ1-5; D gene uncertain. This TCR was recovered from a woman in her late teens or twenties in good health. The material sequenced was blood. CDR3 sequence: CASKRLLRSNQPQHF. The CDR3 nucleotides are TGTGCCAGCAAGCGGCTTCTCAGGAGCAATCAGCCCCAGCATTTT. The entire variable domain, with the rest obtained from reference TRBV28 and TRBJ1-5, is as follows: DVKVTQSSRYLVKRTGEKVFLECVQDMDHENMFWYRQDPGLGLRLIYFSYDVKMKEKGDIPEGYSVSREKKERFSLILESASTNQTSMYLCASKRLLRSNQPQHFGDGTRLSIL.